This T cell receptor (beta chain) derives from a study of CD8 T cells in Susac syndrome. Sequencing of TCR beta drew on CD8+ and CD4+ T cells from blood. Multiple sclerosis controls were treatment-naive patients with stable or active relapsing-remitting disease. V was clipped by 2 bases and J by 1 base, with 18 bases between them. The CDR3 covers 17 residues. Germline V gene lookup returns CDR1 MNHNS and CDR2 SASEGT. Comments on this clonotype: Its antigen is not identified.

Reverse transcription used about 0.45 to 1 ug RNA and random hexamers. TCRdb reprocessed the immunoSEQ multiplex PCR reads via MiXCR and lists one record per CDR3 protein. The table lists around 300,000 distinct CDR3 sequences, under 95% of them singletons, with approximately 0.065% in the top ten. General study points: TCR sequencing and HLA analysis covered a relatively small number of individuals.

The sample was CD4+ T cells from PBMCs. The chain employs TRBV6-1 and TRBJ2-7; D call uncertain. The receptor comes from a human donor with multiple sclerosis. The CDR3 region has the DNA TGTGCCAGCAGTGAATCCCTCGGTAGGTTGGATTCCTACGAGCAGTACTTC. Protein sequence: CASSESLGRLDSYEQYF.